This T cell receptor (beta chain) was sequenced during a study of blood T cell repertoires in COVID-19 (dated by TCRdb to the early 2020s). Notes on the research overall: Samples covering the acute and convalescent phases of COVID-19 were provided by collaborators in the United States, Italy and Spain. The prospective study material was composed of cDNA or gDNA derived from T cells, B-cell-depleted T cells, or PBMCs. The dataset comprised deeply sampled blood TCRbeta repertoires from subjects exposed to, actively infected with, or recovered from COVID-19. The repertoires were released in a freely available public database meant as a resource for research on the immune response to SARS-CoV-2. Samples were obtained from the ongoing ImmuneRACE study (first 160 participants) and from roughly 1,300 subjects provided by 6 global collaborators. The sample metadata nearly always contained a de-identified subject ID, COVID-19 status, age in years and sex. Where available, HLA class I and class II types were obtained from metadata supplied by the sample provider rather than from assay-based typing. Study-level results and caveats: Clinical and demographic metadata were provided uncurated, with the amount varying by source and participant.

For CDR1 and CDR2, the germline V gene lists SGHTA and FQGTGA. From V the trimming removes 0 bases and from J it removes 4 bases, while the gene matches leave 3 bases of the junction unaccounted for. Measured from the cysteine to the phenylalanine, the CDR3 is 16 residues long. Only the CDR3 DNA stays, 48 bases, in frame from base 1. Regarding this clone: No cognate antigen has been identified for it. Base qualities are missing; no much larger clone stands one base away.

Enrolling through a virtual design, the prospective study's participants ranged in age from roughly 18 to 95 years and lived across around 25 United States geographic areas. Cohort assignment in the prospective study relied on participant-reported clinical history from a screening survey and a study questionnaire. ImmuneRACE Cohort 3 recovered participants were defined by two consecutive negative NP/OP PCR tests, healthcare professional clearance, or symptom resolution. In the prospective study, mobile phlebotomists collected whole blood, serum and a nasopharyngeal or oropharyngeal swab from each participant. Over a roughly two-month period, participants in the prospective study had the option of providing additional blood draws and questionnaires. Before DNA extraction, blood samples from the prospective study were shipped at room temperature or frozen. TCRbeta CDR3 regions were amplified from genomic DNA by means of the immunoSEQ Assay, a bias-controlled multiplex PCR. Per the original workflow: The number of nucleated cells in each sample was estimated by amplification of reference gene primers within the assay. To quantify the absolute abundance of each unique TCRbeta CDR3 rearrangement, sequence reads were collapsed and filtered. For each sample, productive Simpson clonality was calculated by taking the square root of Simpson's diversity index across productive rearrangements. This is the immuneACCESS table as TCRdb keeps it, with only in-frame sequences that have V and J called. A part of the clones is gone; compared with another copy, unresolved V genes explain less than half, and the rest is unexplained. V and J calls and clone size come straight from that table; D and trimming were deduced from the DNA. Within this sample are approximately 260,000 clones, with 84% of them counted one time only. The top ten constitute roughly 3.1% of the sample.

The sequence joins TRBV7-3 to TRBJ2-5, with 12 bases matching TRBD2. Specimen: PBMCs or T cells enriched from blood (not recorded which). The sequence was obtained from a man aged 45-65 years who had recovered from COVID-19. The CDR3 protein sequence reads: CASSLTTSGSVETQYF. The DNA sequence is TGTGCCAGCAGCTTAACGACTAGCGGGAGTGTAGAGACCCAGTACTTC.